This T cell receptor (beta chain) was identified in a study of identifying expanded T cells in peripheral blood. Findings and caveats of the study: Roughly 1.1 clones differed between technical replicates, versus around 15 and 19 over time. Variance in clone template counts between roughly 2-week samples significantly increased with total template count across all healthy donors.

Concerning this clone: The antigen remains undetermined.

The length of the CDR3 is 14 residues. Trimming stripped 4 bases from V and 3 bases from J, with 11 bases between. Germline lookup yields CDR1 SEHNR and CDR2 FQNEAQ (reference sequence). During the collection period, no donor immune events like infections were recorded. The repertoire was sequenced with immunoSEQ multiplex PCR; TCRdb's copy has only in-frame clones and lacks some. The data show approximately 90,000 clones, more than 70% seen once. The receptor's source is a person aged 18 to 75 in good health. The chain has TRBV7-9 and TRBJ2-3; tentatively, D is TRBD2 (7 bases). The sample was blood. CDR3 DNA sequence: TGTGCCAGCAGCTGGAGGGGGGGTACAGATACGCAGTATTTT. This encodes CASSWRGGTDTQYF.